The 4 T cell receptor beta chains reported below all come from one sample, sequenced in a study of tumor and adjacent non-tumor tissue in lung cancer. Three rounds of nested PCR, following a modified ARM-PCR protocol, produced the TCRbeta library. Each CDR3 protein is one row after TCRdb ran MiXCR on the multiplex PCR reads. The sample consists of more than 75,000 distinct CDR3 sequences, about 80% of them appearing once. This sample's RNA came from whole unsorted tissue. Distant lung tissue was collected more than 3 cm away from the tumor edge. The sample taken for sequencing was distant non-tumor lung tissue. These receptors were obtained from a man between 60 and 75 years old with small cell lung cancer.

The chain couples TRBV30 to TRBJ2-4; D gene uncertain. With 5 bases removed from V and 0 bases from J, the gap between germline ends came to 11 bases. Germline V gene sequence: CDR1 GTSNPN, CDR2 SVGIG (reference sequence). The CDR3 length is 14 residues. The CDR3 region is CAWEDGLAKNIQYF. The DNA of the CDR3 is TGTGCCTGGGAGGACGGTTTAGCCAAAAACATTCAGTACTTC. The full variable domain, its missing parts supplied by reference TRBV30 and TRBJ2-4, is SQTIHQWPATLVQPVGSPLSLECTVEGTSNPNLYWYRQAAGRGLQLLFYSVGIGQISSEVPQNLSASRPQDRQFILSSKKLLLSDSGFYLCAWEDGLAKNIQYFGAGTRLSVL.

This rearrangement joins TRBV7-8 to TRBJ2-2, with 9 nucleotides matching TRBD2. The V segment lost 7 bases and the J segment 2 bases; nucleotides outside the gene matches: 8. The CDR3 extends over 16 amino acids. Germline V gene data show CDR1 as SGHVS and CDR2 as FQNEAQ. The CDR3 sequence: CASNPGTSHNTGELFF. The CDR3 nucleotides read TGTGCCAGCAATCCTGGGACTAGCCATAACACCGGGGAGCTGTTTTTT. Filled out from reference TRBV7-8 and TRBJ2-2, the complete variable domain reads GAGVSQSPRYKVAKRGQDVALRCDPISGHVSLFWYQQALGQGPEFLTYFQNEAQLDKSGLPSDRFFAERPEGSVSTLKIQRTQQEDSAVYLCASNPGTSHNTGELFFGEGSRLTVL.

In regard to this clonotype: Mismatch with germline at one junction end may stem from a read error. V is TRBV6-6 and J is TRBJ1-3; D call uncertain. This CDR3 spans 15 amino acids. Germline loops: CDR1 MNHNY, CDR2 SVGAGI (reference sequence). The CDR3 DNA reads TGTGCCAGCAGCCCCGGGGTATCTGCCGGAAACACCATGTATTTT. Amino acids: CASSPGVSAGNTMYF.

With respect to this clonotype: Mismatch with germline at one junction end may stem from a read error. The rearrangement joins TRBV6-1 to TRBJ2-7; D is ambiguous. CDR3 length: 15 residues. CDR1 and CDR2 from the germline V gene are MNHNS and SASEGT. Written as DNA, the CDR3 is TGTGACAGCAGTGAAAGGGATAGCCACACCTACGAGCAGTACTTC. It encodes CDSSERDSHTYEQYF.